The 22 T cell receptor beta chains in this list originate from one sample, sequenced in a study of PD-1 blockade in classical Hodgkin lymphoma. The data were produced by immunoSEQ multiplex PCR, yet TCRdb's version contains in-frame clones alone and is incomplete. The sample includes roughly 34,000 clones, 94% of them seen just once. Documented time point: newly diagnosed, previously untreated cHL patient sample. Sequenced sample: peripheral blood mononuclear cells (PBMCs). The receptors shown here come from a human donor with classical Hodgkin lymphoma.

The chain has TRBV6-5 and TRBJ2-3; D is unresolved. The CDR3 loop spans 14 amino acids. Germline CDR1 and CDR2: MNHEY and SVGAGI. With 0 bases removed from V and 0 bases from J, the gap between germline ends came to 4 bases. The CDR3 spells CASSYSDSTDTQYF. The CDR3 DNA follows: TGTGCCAGCAGTTACTCTGACAGCACAGATACGCAGTATTTT.

The gene calls are TRBV5-1 and TRBJ2-7; 12 positions agree with TRBD2. Per the germline V gene, CDR1 is SGHRS and CDR2 is YFSETQ. Unmatched junction bases numbered 4, after V lost 4 bases and J lost 2 bases. The CDR3 is 15 residues long. The CDR3 region has the DNA TGCGCCAGCAGCACCGGACTAGCGGGGACCTACGAGCAGTACTTC. This translates into CASSTGLAGTYEQYF.

This clone occurred once. The V gene is TRBV7-9, the J gene TRBJ2-1, with D tentatively TRBD1 or TRBD2 (6 bases each). Germline V gives CDR1 SEHNR, CDR2 FQNEAQ (reference sequence). Trimming removed 3 bases at V and 7 bases at J, with 25 bases between. CDR3 length: 18 residues. CDR3 loop: CASSFIGSGAASWNEQFF. The CDR3, as DNA: TGTGCCAGCAGCTTTATCGGCTCGGGGGCAGCCTCATGGAATGAGCAGTTCTTC.

The J gene is TRBJ1-2, the V gene TRBV29-1; D gene ambiguous. The CDR3 consists of 13 residues. The germline V gene encodes CDR1 SQVTM and CDR2 ANQGSEA. V shed 6 bases and J shed 0 bases, with 11 bases lying between them. This CDR3 reads CSVGYPANYGYTF. CDR3 sequence (DNA): TGCAGCGTGGGGTATCCAGCTAACTATGGCTACACCTTC.

The J gene is TRBJ1-1, the V gene TRBV5-8; the D is unclear. The CDR3 has 13 residues. V was cut by 1 base and J by 3 bases, with 7 bases left in between. Germline CDR1 SGHTS, CDR2 YDEGEE. As DNA, the CDR3 is TGTGCCAGCAGCTTGAGGAGGTACACTGAAGCTTTCTTT. This gives the protein CASSLRRYTEAFF.

This chain uses TRBV7-9 with TRBJ2-1; TRBD2 aligns across 7 bases. Trimming at V came to 9 bases and at J to 10 bases, leaving 9 bases not matched to a gene. Germline CDR1 SEHNR, CDR2 FQNEAQ (reference sequence). The CDR3 length is 12 residues. The CDR3 spells CASVAGRGEQFF. For the CDR3, the DNA is TGTGCCAGTGTCGCGGGGAGGGGCGAGCAGTTCTTC.

This chain joins TRBV28 and TRBJ2-7; weak D call: TRBD1 (5 bases). Trimming took 3 bases from V and 6 from J, leaving 18 bases between them. Germline CDR1 is MDHEN and CDR2 is SYDVKM. The CDR3 runs 15 residues. The CDR3 sequence is CASSLGGHPLGEQYF. In nucleotides, the CDR3 is TGTGCCAGCAGTTTGGGTGGACACCCCCTTGGCGAGCAGTACTTC.

This chain joins TRBV4-1 and TRBJ2-7; D might be TRBD1 or TRBD2, each matching 5 bases. Germline loops: CDR1 MGHRA, CDR2 YSYEKL. Trimming shortened V by 2 bases and J by 7 bases, and 18 bases separated the two germline ends. This CDR3 spans 15 amino acids. The CDR3 here is CASSQTPGPLGEQYF. CDR3 DNA: TGCGCCAGCAGCCAAACCCCGGGACCCCTGGGAGAGCAGTACTTC.

This chain uses TRBV5-6 with TRBJ1-2, with unresolved D. The V gene's germline CDR1 is SGHDT and CDR2 YYEEEE. The CDR3 loop spans 14 amino acids. V dropped 4 bases and J dropped 5 bases, with 15 bases sitting between them. CDR3 nucleotides: TGTGCCAGCAGCATCAGTTATCCGGGATATGGCTACACCTTC. This translates into CASSISYPGYGYTF.

This rearrangement joins TRBV6-5 to TRBJ1-1; 8 bases line up with TRBD1. Trimming cost V 6 bases and J 4 bases; bases outside gene matches: 7. This CDR3 contains 14 residues. The germline V gene has CDR1 MNHEY and CDR2 SVGAGI. CDR3 bases: TGTGCCAGCAGAAAACAGGGGGGCCTCACTGAAGCTTTCTTT. It translates to CASRKQGGLTEAFF.

The chain couples TRBV19 to TRBJ2-1, with 8 bases identical to TRBD2. The germline V gene encodes CDR1 LNHDA and CDR2 SQIVND (reference sequence). The CDR3 covers 15 residues. With V trimmed by 6 bases and J by 0 bases, 4 bases remained unmatched. The CDR3 DNA reads as TGTGCCAGTAGGGGTACTAGCGGCTCCTACAATGAGCAGTTCTTC. This gives the protein CASRGTSGSYNEQFF.

The chain combines TRBV6-1 with TRBJ1-4; the D gene is possibly TRBD1 (6 bases). CDR1 is MNHNS and CDR2 is SASEGT in the germline V gene. This CDR3 has 14 amino acids. With 6 bases removed from V and 8 bases from J, the gap between germline ends came to 16 bases. The CDR3 reads CASSSRTAREKLFF. The CDR3 bases are TGTGCCAGCAGCTCCCGGACAGCGCGAGAAAAACTGTTTTTT.

As to this clone: This same CDR3 is encoded by further DNA sequences in the sample. The V call is TRBV7-9, the J call TRBJ1-2, with TRBD1 as a possible D gene (5 bases). The CDR3 has 15 amino acids. CDR1 is SEHNR and CDR2 is FQNEAQ in the germline V gene (reference sequence). V was shortened by 4 bases and J by 4 bases, with 16 bases between the two germline ends. CDR3 loop: CASSSTGGAGYGYTF. The CDR3 nucleotides read TGTGCCAGCAGCTCTACAGGAGGCGCGGGCTATGGCTACACCTTC.

V gene TRBV5-6 combines with J gene TRBJ2-7, with a possible D match to TRBD2 (6 bases). The ends were cut back, 2 bases at V and 4 bases at J, with 7 bases in the middle. Germline CDR1 reads SGHDT; CDR2 reads YYEEEE. This CDR3 is 12 amino acids long. CDR3 DNA: TGTGCCAGCAGCTTCCGGGGGTACGAGCAGTACTTC. Translated: CASSFRGYEQYF.

This chain uses TRBV7-2 with TRBJ2-3; D is possibly TRBD1 or TRBD2 (5 bases each). The ends were cut back, 3 bases at V and 10 bases at J, with 11 bases in the middle. The CDR3 is 12 residues long. CDR1 SGHTA and CDR2 FQGNSA come from the germline V gene. The CDR3 DNA follows: TGTGCCAGCAGCTTTCTGAGGGGCCCGCAGTATTTT. It translates to CASSFLRGPQYF.

The chain combines TRBV19 with TRBJ2-3; TRBD1 matches 8 bases. The CDR3 sequence is 15 residues long. The germline V gene has CDR1 LNHDA and CDR2 SQIVND (reference sequence). V was pared by 6 bases and J by 4 bases, with 9 bases of the junction left unmatched. CDR3 amino acids: CASRVPDRDADTQYF. The CDR3, as DNA: TGTGCCAGTAGGGTCCCGGACAGGGATGCAGATACGCAGTATTTT.

The V call is TRBV18, the J call TRBJ1-2; D is possibly TRBD1 (6 bases). CDR1 KGHSH and CDR2 LQKENI come from the germline V gene. Trimming pared 3 bases from V and 3 bases from J, leaving 11 bases between. There are 14 residues in the CDR3. CDR3 sequence reads: CASSPRGEDYGYTF. Here the CDR3 DNA reads TGTGCCAGCTCACCCAGGGGAGAGGACTATGGCTACACCTTC.

This chain connects TRBV7-3 to TRBJ2-1, with a weak D call TRBD2 (6 bases). The germline V gene encodes CDR1 SGHTA and CDR2 FQGTGA. The CDR3 has 13 residues. The V end lost 5 bases, the J end lost 6 bases, and 11 bases lay between the germline ends. CDR3 sequence reads: CASSPPGVNEQFF. Here the CDR3 DNA reads TGTGCCAGCAGCCCCCCGGGGGTCAATGAGCAGTTCTTC.

This chain uses TRBV7-9 with TRBJ2-7; D perhaps matches TRBD1 (6 bases). Trimming left V 8 bases short and J 0 bases short, with 14 bases between. CDR3 size: 14 residues. Germline assignment: CDR1 SEHNR and CDR2 FQNEAQ (reference sequence). Here the CDR3 reads CASGHRAPSYEQYF. The CDR3 DNA reads TGTGCCAGCGGTCACAGGGCCCCCTCCTACGAGCAGTACTTC.

V usage is TRBV5-1 and J usage is TRBJ2-3; D is unclear. CDR3 length equals 15 residues. Germline V CDR1 and CDR2: SGHRS, YFSETQ. Trimming shortened V by 1 base and J by 0 bases, and 9 bases separated the two germline ends. The CDR3, as DNA: TGCGCCAGCAGCTTGCGGTTTGTTAGCACAGATACGCAGTATTTT. This codes for CASSLRFVSTDTQYF. The variable domain in full, completed from reference TRBV5-1 and TRBJ2-3, reads KAGVTQTPRYLIKTRGQQVTLSCSPISGHRSVSWYQQTPGQGLQFLFEYFSETQRNKGNFPGRFSGRQFSNSRSEMNVSTLELGDSALYLCASSLRFVSTDTQYFGPGTRLTVL.

The chain recombines TRBV5-1 with TRBJ2-2; 11 bases map to TRBD1. The CDR3 has 16 amino acids. Germline loops: CDR1 SGHRS, CDR2 YFSETQ. Unmatched junction bases numbered 4, after V lost 4 bases and J lost 2 bases. For the CDR3, the DNA is TGCGCCAGCAGCCAACGGACAGGGGGCAACACCGGGGAGCTGTTTTTT. Its translation: CASSQRTGGNTGELFF. Based on the CDR3 plus reference TRBV5-1 and TRBJ2-2, the full variable domain is KAGVTQTPRYLIKTRGQQVTLSCSPISGHRSVSWYQQTPGQGLQFLFEYFSETQRNKGNFPGRFSGRQFSNSRSEMNVSTLELGDSALYLCASSQRTGGNTGELFFGEGSRLTVL.

The chain combines TRBV7-8 with TRBJ1-1; D is undetermined. The CDR3 covers 12 residues. The germline gives CDR1 SGHVS, CDR2 FQNEAQ. V lost 6 bases and J 6 bases, leaving 11 bases between the germline ends. The CDR3 nucleotides are TGTGCCAGCAGTGGAACTCCCTCTGAAGCTTTCTTT. Translating it yields CASSGTPSEAFF.